A single T cell receptor beta chain is shown here with its context. Its cognate antigen has yet to be identified. Given the absence of the conserved phenylalanine or tryptophan at the CDR3 end, a read error is likely. For repertoire sequencing, the TCR beta CDR3 regions were amplified from RNA transcripts. The first round of RT-PCR was done with HTBI primers and the Qiagen OneStep RT-PCR kit, and was followed by a second round of multiplex PCR, then size selection and purification. Libraries were sequenced on an Illumina HiSeq2000 using paired-end 100 bp reads. Regarding the original processing steps: Reads were processed with SOAPnuke, discarding reads with adapters, uncalled bases, mean Phred below 15, or no exact constant-primer or identifier match. COPE v1.2.5 was used to merge high-quality paired reads. Each unique nucleotide sequence was treated as a clonotype, and MiTCR v1.1 was used to align the clonotypes to the IMGT TRB V, D and J references. Analysis was restricted to V-J combinations with a frequency above 0.0001, which covered roughly 99% of repertoires. For each V-J combination, a TCR clonal expansion and chaos score was defined as the ratio of F50 clonal expansion to chaos observed in the TCRdist matrix. Welch's t-statistics and random forest were used to reduce features to about 14 V-J combinations, which were fed into a naive Bayes classifier. The Morisita-Horn index was used to measure how similar the thyroid and blood repertoires were. The raw public reads went through TCRdb reprocessing: fastp at Q25, MiXCR clone calling, in-frame beta chains kept. Identical CDR3 protein sequences are pooled into one entry, listed with their most common genes and DNA. The authors' filters were not applied to this entry. Counted in this sample were around 400,000 distinct CDR3 sequences; 20% to 25% of them appeared once. Under 3.5% of the sample is held by the ten biggest clonotypes.

The data were obtained in a study of Graves' ophthalmopathy and Graves' hyperthyroidism (dated 2018 in TCRdb). Regarding the research as a whole: Peripheral blood was collected before any treatment was given, at the time of initial diagnosis. Once sampling was done, hyperthyroidism patients were given methimazole at a starting dose of 30 mg daily, while ophthalmopathy patients were given high-dose intravenous methylprednisolone. For training and testing, the roughly 97 patients in the discovery cohort were randomly divided in a 7:3 ratio. The study used signatures of the TCR beta repertoire to tell Graves' ophthalmopathy apart from Graves' hyperthyroidism and to predict which patients would progress to ophthalmopathy. An independent validation cohort comprised 18 hyperthyroidism patients and about 16 patients who later progressed from hyperthyroidism to ophthalmopathy. In about six hyperthyroidism patients, the T-cell repertoire of thyroid tissue was compared with the T-cell repertoire of blood. In total, 135 blood samples were TCR-sequenced: some 43 ophthalmopathy, some 75 hyperthyroidism and some 17 hyperthyroidism-to-ophthalmopathy patients. To explore V-J signatures that separate ophthalmopathy from hyperthyroidism, a discovery set of about 96 patients was enrolled, consisting of approximately 44 with ophthalmopathy and around 60 with stable hyperthyroidism.

Hyperthyroidism was defined as stable when no progression to ophthalmopathy occurred within 18 months of follow-up. Patients with hyperthyroidism were aged 18 to 65 years, had been newly diagnosed, and had a disease duration of less than 2 months. Patients with other autoimmune diseases, uncontrolled infections, pregnancy or lactation were excluded. Clinical symptoms, serum thyroxine, TRAb, thyroid ultrasound and orbital computed tomography were used for diagnosis. Using Ficoll-Paque density gradient centrifugation, PBMCs were isolated from about 10 ml of fresh peripheral blood. Total RNA was extracted using Trizol reagent, and RNA quality was checked on an Agilent 2100 Bioanalyzer. Overall study results and their limits: In cross-validation, the 13-signature model distinguished ophthalmopathy from stable hyperthyroidism with 87.88% sensitivity and approximately 81% specificity, while in the test set the corresponding values were about 80% and 75%. In validation, the model predicted ophthalmopathy progression with about 71% sensitivity and about 73% specificity; eleven to twelve predicted patients were CT-confirmed with GO in a median of approximately 6.2 months. Most of the expanded thyroid clonotypes with a frequency above 0.001 were also detected in blood, and it was suggested that the thyroid immune response may be reflected by blood repertoires. No statistical method was used to set the sample size in advance, and the investigators knew which group each participant was assigned to.

The specimen sequenced was peripheral blood. The receptor was derived from a young woman with stable Graves' hyperthyroidism. Donor details come from another sample of the same person, matched by shared clones.

The CDR3 reads as follows: CAWNSGGTQYL. The sequence in DNA is TGTGCCTGGAACTCGGGAGGGACCCAGTACCTC. Recombination linked TRBV30 to TRBJ2-5, with 7 bases in between that match TRBD2. The V end gives up 4 bases and the J end 7 bases, leaving 3 bases in the junction not matched to a gene. The CDR3 has 11 residues if both end residues are counted. Only CDR3 DNA remains: 33 bases, in frame from the first base. In the germline V gene (reference sequence), CDR1 corresponds to GTSNPN and CDR2 to SVGIG.